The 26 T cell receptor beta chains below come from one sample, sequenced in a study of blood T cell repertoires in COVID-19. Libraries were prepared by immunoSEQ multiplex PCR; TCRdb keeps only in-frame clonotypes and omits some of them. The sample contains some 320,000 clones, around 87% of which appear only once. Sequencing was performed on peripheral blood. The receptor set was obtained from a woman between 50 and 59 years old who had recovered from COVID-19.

This CDR3 is CASSLVTGSGNTIYF. DNA of the CDR3: TGCGCCAGCAGCTTGGTCACGGGTTCTGGAAACACCATATATTTT. J is TRBJ1-3 and V is TRBV5-1, with D unclear. Trimming stripped 0 bases from V and 1 base from J, with 8 bases between. Per the germline V gene, CDR1 is SGHRS and CDR2 is YFSETQ. CDR3 length: 15 residues.

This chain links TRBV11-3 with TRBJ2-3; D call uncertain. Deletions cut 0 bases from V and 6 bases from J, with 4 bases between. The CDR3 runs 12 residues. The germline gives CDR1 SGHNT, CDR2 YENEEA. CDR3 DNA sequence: TGTGCCAGCAGCTTAGAGAGGGATACGCAGTATTTT. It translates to CASSLERDTQYF.

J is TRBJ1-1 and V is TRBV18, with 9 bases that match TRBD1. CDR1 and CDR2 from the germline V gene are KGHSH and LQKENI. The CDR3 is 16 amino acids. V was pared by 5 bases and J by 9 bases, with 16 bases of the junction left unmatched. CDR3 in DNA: TGTGCCAGCTCAACTCCCGCTGGACAGGGGCTGGCGAAAGCTTTCTTT. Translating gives CASSTPAGQGLAKAFF.

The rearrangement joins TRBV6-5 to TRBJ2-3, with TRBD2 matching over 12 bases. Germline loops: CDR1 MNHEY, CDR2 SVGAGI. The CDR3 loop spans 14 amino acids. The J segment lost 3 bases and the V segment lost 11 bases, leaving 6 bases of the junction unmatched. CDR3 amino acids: CAGSTSGGTDTQYF. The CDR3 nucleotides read TGTGCCGGCTCCACTAGCGGGGGGACAGATACGCAGTATTTT.

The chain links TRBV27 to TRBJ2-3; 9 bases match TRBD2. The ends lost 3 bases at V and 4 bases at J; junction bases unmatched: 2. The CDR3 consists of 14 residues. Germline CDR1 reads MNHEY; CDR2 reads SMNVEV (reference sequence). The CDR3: CASSFSGRSDTQYF. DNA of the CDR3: TGTGCCAGCAGTTTTAGCGGGAGATCAGATACGCAGTATTTT.

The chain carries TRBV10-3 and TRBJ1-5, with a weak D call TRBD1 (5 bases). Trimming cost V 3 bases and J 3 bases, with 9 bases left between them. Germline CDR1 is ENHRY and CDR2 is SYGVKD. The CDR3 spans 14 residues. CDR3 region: CAISDGQPNQPQHF. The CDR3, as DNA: TGTGCCATCAGTGATGGACAACCCAATCAGCCCCAGCATTTT.

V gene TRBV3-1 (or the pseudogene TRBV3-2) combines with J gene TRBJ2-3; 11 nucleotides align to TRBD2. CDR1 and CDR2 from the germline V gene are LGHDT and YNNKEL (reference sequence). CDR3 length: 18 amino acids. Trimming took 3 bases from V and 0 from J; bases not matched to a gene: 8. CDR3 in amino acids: CASSQSGLAGSSTDTQYF. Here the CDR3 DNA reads TGTGCCAGCAGCCAGTCCGGACTAGCGGGTTCTAGCACAGATACGCAGTATTTT.

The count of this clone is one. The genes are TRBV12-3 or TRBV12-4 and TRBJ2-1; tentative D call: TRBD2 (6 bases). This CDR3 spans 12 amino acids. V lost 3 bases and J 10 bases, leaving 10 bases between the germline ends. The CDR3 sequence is CASSFGGSEQFF. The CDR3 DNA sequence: TGTGCCAGCAGTTTCGGGGGAAGCGAGCAGTTCTTC.

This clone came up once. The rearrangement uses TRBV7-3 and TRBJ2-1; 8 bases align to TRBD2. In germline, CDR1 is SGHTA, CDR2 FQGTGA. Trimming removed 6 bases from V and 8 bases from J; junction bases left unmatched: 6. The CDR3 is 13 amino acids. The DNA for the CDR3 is TGTGCCAGCAGATCCGGACTAGCCCATGAGCAGTTCTTC. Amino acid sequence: CASRSGLAHEQFF.

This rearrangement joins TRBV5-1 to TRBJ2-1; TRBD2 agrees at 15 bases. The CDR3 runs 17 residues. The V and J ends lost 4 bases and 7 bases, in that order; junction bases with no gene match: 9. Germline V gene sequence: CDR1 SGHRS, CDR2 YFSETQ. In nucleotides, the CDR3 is TGCGCCAGCAGCCAAGGACTAGCGGGGGGGCTAAAAAATGAGCAGTTCTTC. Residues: CASSQGLAGGLKNEQFF.

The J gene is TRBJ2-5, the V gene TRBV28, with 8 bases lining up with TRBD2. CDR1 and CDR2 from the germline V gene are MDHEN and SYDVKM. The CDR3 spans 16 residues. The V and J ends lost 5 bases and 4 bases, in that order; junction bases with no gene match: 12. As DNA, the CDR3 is TGTGCCAGCAGTGCCACCGGCGGGGGGTCCGGAGAGACCCAGTACTTC. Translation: CASSATGGGSGETQYF.

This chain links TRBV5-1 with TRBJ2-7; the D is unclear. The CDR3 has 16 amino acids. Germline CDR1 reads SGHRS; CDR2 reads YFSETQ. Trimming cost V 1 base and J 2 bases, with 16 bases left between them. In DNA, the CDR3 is TGCGCCAGCAGCTTGTCCCGAGACAAAGAAACCTACGAGCAGTACTTC. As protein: CASSLSRDKETYEQYF.

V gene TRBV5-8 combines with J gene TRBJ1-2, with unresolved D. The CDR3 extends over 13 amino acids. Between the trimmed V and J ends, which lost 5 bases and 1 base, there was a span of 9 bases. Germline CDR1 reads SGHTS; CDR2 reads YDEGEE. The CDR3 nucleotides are TGTGCCAGCAGGTTTTCAGATAACTATGGCTACACCTTC. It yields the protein CASRFSDNYGYTF. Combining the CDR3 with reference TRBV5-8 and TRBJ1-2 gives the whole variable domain EAGVTQSPTHLIKTRGQQATLRCSPISGHTSVYWYQQALGLGLQFLLWYDEGEERNRGNFPPRFSGRQFPNYSSELNVNALELEDSALYLCASRFSDNYGYTFGSGTRLTVV.

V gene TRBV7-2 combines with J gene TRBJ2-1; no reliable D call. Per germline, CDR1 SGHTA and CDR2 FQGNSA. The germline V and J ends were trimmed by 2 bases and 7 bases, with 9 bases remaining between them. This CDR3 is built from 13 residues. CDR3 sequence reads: CASSLPAANEQFF. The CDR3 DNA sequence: TGTGCCAGCAGCTTACCGGCGGCTAATGAGCAGTTCTTC.

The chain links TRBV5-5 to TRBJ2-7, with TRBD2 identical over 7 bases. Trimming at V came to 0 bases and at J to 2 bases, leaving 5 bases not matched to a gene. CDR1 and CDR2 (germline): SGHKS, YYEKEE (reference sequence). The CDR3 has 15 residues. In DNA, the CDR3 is TGTGCCAGCAGCTTGGCAGCTAGCGGTACCTACGAGCAGTACTTC. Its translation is CASSLAASGTYEQYF.

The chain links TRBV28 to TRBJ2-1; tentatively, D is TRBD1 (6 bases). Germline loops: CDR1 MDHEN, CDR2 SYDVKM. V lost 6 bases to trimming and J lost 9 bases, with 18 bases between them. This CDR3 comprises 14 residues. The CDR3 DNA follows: TGTGCCAGCAGCGGACAGCTTAGGATTAGTGAGCAGTTCTTC. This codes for CASSGQLRISEQFF.

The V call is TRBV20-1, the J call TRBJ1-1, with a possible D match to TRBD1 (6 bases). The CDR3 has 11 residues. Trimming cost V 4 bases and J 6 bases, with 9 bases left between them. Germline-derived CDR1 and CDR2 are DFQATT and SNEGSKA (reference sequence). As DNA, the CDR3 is TGCAGTGCTAAGGGGGTGGCTGAAGCTTTCTTT. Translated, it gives CSAKGVAEAFF.

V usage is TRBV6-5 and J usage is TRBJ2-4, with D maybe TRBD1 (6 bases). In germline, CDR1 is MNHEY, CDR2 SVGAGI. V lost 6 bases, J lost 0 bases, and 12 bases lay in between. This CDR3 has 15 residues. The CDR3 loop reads CASRDQGLAKNIQYF. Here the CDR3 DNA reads TGTGCCAGCAGGGATCAGGGGTTAGCCAAAAACATTCAGTACTTC.

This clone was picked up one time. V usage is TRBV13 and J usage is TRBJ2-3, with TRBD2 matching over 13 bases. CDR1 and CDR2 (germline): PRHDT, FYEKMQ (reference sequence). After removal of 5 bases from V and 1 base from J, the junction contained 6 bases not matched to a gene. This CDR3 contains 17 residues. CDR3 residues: CASSRTGTSGGTDTQYF. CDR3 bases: TGTGCCAGCAGCCGGACTGGGACTAGCGGGGGCACAGATACGCAGTATTTT.

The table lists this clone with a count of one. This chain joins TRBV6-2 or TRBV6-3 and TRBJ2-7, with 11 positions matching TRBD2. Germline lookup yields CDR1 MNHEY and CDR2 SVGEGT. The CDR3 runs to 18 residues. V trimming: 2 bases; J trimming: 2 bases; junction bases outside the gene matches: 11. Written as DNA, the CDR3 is TGTGCCAGCAGTTACATGGCCGGGACTAGCGGTTCTGCCTACGAGCAGTACTTC. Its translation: CASSYMAGTSGSAYEQYF.

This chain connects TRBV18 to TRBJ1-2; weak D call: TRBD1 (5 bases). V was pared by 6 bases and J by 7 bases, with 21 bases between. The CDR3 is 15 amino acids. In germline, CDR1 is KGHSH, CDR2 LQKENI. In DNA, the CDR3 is TGTGCCAGCTCCCAGACAGAACCAATAGGGCCTGGCTACACCTTC. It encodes CASSQTEPIGPGYTF.

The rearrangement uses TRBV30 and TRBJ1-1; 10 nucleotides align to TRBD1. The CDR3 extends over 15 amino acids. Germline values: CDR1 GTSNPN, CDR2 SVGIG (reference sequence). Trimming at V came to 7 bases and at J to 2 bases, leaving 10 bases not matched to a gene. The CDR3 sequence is CASRRTGGFNTEAFF. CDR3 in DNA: TGTGCCTCCCGGCGGACAGGGGGTTTCAACACTGAAGCTTTCTTT.

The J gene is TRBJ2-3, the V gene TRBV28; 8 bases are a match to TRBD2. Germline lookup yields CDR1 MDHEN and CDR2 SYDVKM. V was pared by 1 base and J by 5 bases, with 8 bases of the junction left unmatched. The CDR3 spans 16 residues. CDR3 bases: TGTGCCAGCAGTTTATTGGGGGCGGGGGGCCGAGATACGCAGTATTTT. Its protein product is CASSLLGAGGRDTQYF. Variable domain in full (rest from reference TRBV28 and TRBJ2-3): DVKVTQSSRYLVKRTGEKVFLECVQDMDHENMFWYRQDPGLGLRLIYFSYDVKMKEKGDIPEGYSVSREKKERFSLILESASTNQTSMYLCASSLLGAGGRDTQYFGPGTRLTVL.

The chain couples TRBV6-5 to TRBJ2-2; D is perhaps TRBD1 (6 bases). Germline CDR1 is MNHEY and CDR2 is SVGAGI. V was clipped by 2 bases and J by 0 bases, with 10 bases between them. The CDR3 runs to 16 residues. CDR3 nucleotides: TGTGCCAGCAGTTACCAGACAGGTGCGAACACCGGGGAGCTGTTTTTT. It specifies CASSYQTGANTGELFF.

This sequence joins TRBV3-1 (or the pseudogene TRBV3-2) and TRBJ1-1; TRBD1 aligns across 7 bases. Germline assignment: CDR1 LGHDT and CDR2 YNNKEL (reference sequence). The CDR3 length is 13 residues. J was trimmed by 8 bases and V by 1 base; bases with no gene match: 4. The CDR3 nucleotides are TGTGCCAGCAGCCAAGTTAGGACAGGAGAAGCTTTCTTT. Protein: CASSQVRTGEAFF.

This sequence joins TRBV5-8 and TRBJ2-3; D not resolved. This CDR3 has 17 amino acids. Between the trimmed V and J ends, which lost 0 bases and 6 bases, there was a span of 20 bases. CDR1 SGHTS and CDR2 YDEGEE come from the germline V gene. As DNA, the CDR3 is TGTGCCAGCAGCTTGGCTACCGACTCTCTAATCGCTGATACGCAGTATTTT. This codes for CASSLATDSLIADTQYF.